Presented here are 17 T cell receptor beta chains from one specimen sequenced in a study of beta chain features in type 1 diabetes. Expressed TCRB transcripts were sequenced after all isolated RNA was converted to cDNA. Sequenced by immunoSEQ multiplex PCR; TCRdb stores in-frame clones only, minus some. The sample shows about 160,000 clones, just over 9% of them seen only once. The specimen was central memory CD4+ T cells from blood. The source of these receptors is a woman between 18 and 29 years old in good health.

This clone was detected a few times. This chain uses TRBV7-2 with TRBJ1-1; D is unresolved. This CDR3 spans 12 amino acids. Germline loops: CDR1 SGHTA, CDR2 FQGNSA. V was trimmed by 3 bases and J by 8 bases, leaving 10 bases between them. As DNA, the CDR3 is TGTGCCAGCAGCTTTTCCGGGAGGGAAGCTTTCTTT. This gives the protein CASSFSGREAFF.

This clone has a handful of counts. The chain uses TRBV5-1 and TRBJ2-5; D is undetermined. Germline CDR1 reads SGHRS; CDR2 reads YFSETQ. Deletions cut 0 bases from V and 2 bases from J, with 8 bases between. The CDR3 sequence is 14 residues long. CDR3 DNA: TGCGCCAGCAGCTTGGCTCGGGTTCAAGAGACCCAGTACTTC. It specifies CASSLARVQETQYF.

This clone was found a few times. The same CDR3 also results from other DNA sequences found in this sample. The V gene is TRBV9, the J gene TRBJ2-3; TRBD2 matches 7 bases. Trimming at V came to 2 bases and at J to 1 base, leaving 4 bases not matched to a gene. The V gene's germline CDR1 is SGDLS and CDR2 YYNGEE. CDR3 size: 15 residues. CDR3 sequence reads: CASSVSAGGTDTQYF. CDR3 DNA: TGTGCCAGCAGCGTGTCTGCGGGGGGCACAGATACGCAGTATTTT.

V usage is TRBV7-2 and J usage is TRBJ2-7, with TRBD2 matching 8 bases. CDR3 length: 14 residues. Germline V lookup: CDR1 SGHTA, CDR2 FQGNSA. After removal of 3 bases from V and 3 bases from J, the junction contained 4 bases not matched to a gene. For the CDR3, the DNA is TGTGCCAGCAGCTTGACAAGCGGGAGCTACGAGCAGTACTTC. Protein product: CASSLTSGSYEQYF.

J is TRBJ1-1 and V is TRBV11-2; D might be TRBD1 (5 bases). V dropped 5 bases and J dropped 5 bases, with 12 bases sitting between them. This CDR3 region has 13 residues. Germline V CDR1 and CDR2: SGHAT, FQNNGV. The CDR3, as DNA: TGTGCCAGCAGCCGACTCAGGGAAACTGAAGCTTTCTTT. It specifies CASSRLRETEAFF. Full variable domain (outside the CDR3, taken from reference TRBV11-2 and TRBJ1-1): EAGVAQSPRYKIIEKRQSVAFWCNPISGHATLYWYQQILGQGPKLLIQFQNNGVVDDSQLPKDRFSAERLKGVDSTLKIQPAKLEDSAVYLCASSRLRETEAFFGQGTRLTVV.

The rearrangement links TRBV7-2 to TRBJ2-5, with D perhaps TRBD1 (6 bases). The J call is uncertain, as TRBJ2-7 better fits the DNA end. CDR1 SGHTA and CDR2 FQGNSA come from the germline V gene. CDR3 size: 12 residues. The CDR3 DNA sequence: TGTGCCAGCAGCTCACAGGGAAACGAGCAGTACTTC. Its translation: CASSSQGNEQYF.

CDR3 in amino acids: CASSLSGLAGVNEQFF. The CDR3 coding sequence is TGTGCCAGCAGCTTATCGGGACTAGCGGGTGTCAATGAGCAGTTCTTC. This chain joins TRBV7-9 and TRBJ2-1; 12 nucleotides agree with TRBD2. The CDR3 is 16 residues long. CDR1 SEHNR and CDR2 FQNEAQ come from the germline V gene (reference sequence). J lost 6 bases, V lost 2 bases, and 5 bases had no gene match. The entire variable domain, with the rest obtained from reference TRBV7-9 and TRBJ2-1, is as follows: DTGVSQNPRHKITKRGQNVTFRCDPISEHNRLYWYRQTLGQGPEFLTYFQNEAQLEKSRLLSDRFSAERPKGSFSTLEIQRTEQGDSAMYLCASSLSGLAGVNEQFFGPGTRLTVL.

This clone was detected only once. The genes are TRBV11-2 and TRBJ2-3, with 13 nucleotides matching TRBD2. Germline-derived CDR1 and CDR2 are SGHAT and FQNNGV. Losses at the gene ends were 3 bases for V and 6 bases for J; bases not matched to a gene: 6. This CDR3 has 16 residues. In DNA, the CDR3 is TGTGCCAGCAGCTTGGTAGTACTAGCGGGAGGGGATACGCAGTATTTT. Protein sequence: CASSLVVLAGGDTQYF.

This sequence joins TRBV7-3 and TRBJ2-1; 9 bases align to TRBD2. The CDR3 is 14 amino acids. The J segment lost 8 bases and the V segment lost 0 bases, leaving 2 bases of the junction unmatched. CDR1 SGHTA and CDR2 FQGTGA come from the germline V gene. CDR3 sequence: CASSLTSGGDEQFF. Written as DNA, the CDR3 is TGTGCCAGCAGCTTAACTAGCGGGGGCGATGAGCAGTTCTTC.

On this clone: The sample holds other DNA sequences that translate to the same CDR3. The rearrangement uses TRBV5-5 and TRBJ2-3; no clear D gene. From germline, CDR1 is SGHKS and CDR2 YYEKEE (reference sequence). The CDR3 has 14 residues. Between the trimmed V and J ends, which lost 4 bases and 2 bases, there was a span of 11 bases. The CDR3 DNA follows: TGTGCCAGCAGCCTCGGAACAGCCACAGATACGCAGTATTTT. This gives the protein CASSLGTATDTQYF.

This chain joins TRBV9 and TRBJ1-2, with a weak D call TRBD1 (6 bases). V dropped 3 bases and J dropped 1 base, with 10 bases sitting between them. The CDR3 runs 14 residues. Germline V gene data show CDR1 as SGDLS and CDR2 as YYNGEE. This chain's CDR3 is CASSETGLNYGYTF. As DNA, the CDR3 is TGTGCCAGCAGCGAGACAGGACTTAACTATGGCTACACCTTC.

The chain combines TRBV25-1 with TRBJ2-1; D perhaps matches TRBD2 (6 bases). The V end was cut by 3 bases, the J end by 0 bases, with 18 bases between. CDR1 and CDR2 from the germline V gene are MGHDK and SYGVNS. The CDR3 is 18 amino acids. In DNA form, the CDR3 reads TGTGCCAGCAGTGATTTTTTCCCACCCGGGAGCTCCTACAATGAGCAGTTCTTC. Amino acid sequence: CASSDFFPPGSSYNEQFF.

This clone was counted at least ten times. The genes are TRBV23-1 and TRBJ2-1, with D perhaps TRBD2 (6 bases). TRBV23-1 is classed as an ORF, of uncertain function. V was clipped by 6 bases and J by 4 bases, with 16 bases between them. The CDR3 has 15 amino acids. DNA of the CDR3: TGCGCCAGCAGAGTAGCGGCGGGTCCATACAATGAGCAGTTCTTC. Translated: CASRVAAGPYNEQFF.

The rearrangement links TRBV5-1 to TRBJ2-5; 7 bases line up with TRBD2. The CDR3 consists of 14 residues. V gave up 4 bases and J gave up 2 bases; unmatched junction bases: 5. The germline gives CDR1 SGHRS, CDR2 YFSETQ. CDR3 sequence reads: CASSGSSGQETQYF. As DNA, the CDR3 is TGCGCCAGCAGCGGGTCTAGCGGACAAGAGACCCAGTACTTC.

The chain joins TRBV30 to TRBJ1-2; D is possibly TRBD1 (5 bases). This CDR3 contains 12 residues. Germline V gene sequence: CDR1 GTSNPN, CDR2 SVGIG (reference sequence). Deletions cut 2 bases from V and 4 bases from J, with 8 bases between. Here the CDR3 DNA reads TGTGCCTGGAGTACAGGATTCTATGGCTACACCTTC. Amino acids: CAWSTGFYGYTF.

In regard to this clone: The sample contains more than one DNA sequence encoding this CDR3. The V call is TRBV4-3, the J call TRBJ2-3; a possible D gene is TRBD1 (5 bases). V was pared by 4 bases and J by 1 base, with 12 bases between. Germline CDR1 and CDR2: LGHNA and YSLEER. This CDR3 is built from 15 residues. This CDR3 reads CASSPRQSRTDTQYF. DNA of the CDR3: TGCGCCAGCAGCCCTCGACAGTCCCGCACAGATACGCAGTATTTT.

This clone was detected only a few times. This rearrangement joins TRBV7-8 to TRBJ2-1, with D perhaps TRBD1 (6 bases). V lost 2 bases, J lost 8 bases, and 19 bases lay in between. The CDR3 runs to 16 residues. The germline CDR1 and CDR2 sequences are SGHVS and FQNEAQ. In DNA, the CDR3 is TGTGCCAGCAGCTTAAGTTTTACAGGGAGTAGCGATGAGCAGTTCTTC. Translating gives CASSLSFTGSSDEQFF.